This entry lists 4 T cell receptor beta chains sequenced from one sample in a study of vaccination and CD4 T cells after COVID-19 (dated by TCRdb to between 2021 and 2024). The treatment or condition label, read with the paper, signifies: approximately nine-day PBMC culture with coronavirus spike peptide pools or control peptides (ViraFEST assay). CD4+ T cells from unexposed donors were collected before the COVID-19 pandemic (2011-2018). Libraries were built with PCR. The instrument given in TCRdb is Illumina iSeq 100. DNA from cultured CD4+ T cells was subjected to TCR sequencing with the Oncomine TCR Beta short-read assay at the Johns Hopkins FTIC core. The public reads were reanalyzed by TCRdb: fastp trimming at Q25, MiXCR alignment, in-frame beta chains only. Each entry merges the rows of one CDR3 protein and shows their most common DNA and genes. The sample table records some 270 distinct CDR3 sequences; about 10% of these occur just once. Around a quarter of the sample comes from the top ten.

Antigens for these TCRs are unknown. The sample taken for sequencing was CD4+ T cells from blood, cultured in vitro. The source is a human donor in good health.

By proportion, this clonotype is large (0.1 to 1%). The V and J genes are TRBV12-3 or TRBV12-4 and TRBJ1-5, with D maybe TRBD1 (5 bases). The V end was cut by 6 bases, the J end by 7 bases, with 25 bases between. This CDR3 comprises 17 residues. The CDR3 protein is CASSQTSAGPRGQPQHF. CDR3 DNA: TGTGCCAGCAGCCAAACCTCCGCCGGGCCGAGGGGACAGCCCCAGCATTTT.

This clonotype is labeled as medium-sized. The J gene is TRBJ2-7, the V gene TRBV7-2, with D perhaps matching TRBD1 (6 bases). The CDR3 consists of 14 residues. The ends were cut back, 7 bases at V and 7 bases at J, with 20 bases in the middle. Per germline, CDR1 SGHTA and CDR2 FQGNSA. The CDR3 is CASTMRQGLDEQYF. The CDR3 DNA is TGTGCCAGCACCATGAGGCAGGGGTTGGATGAGCAGTACTTC.

As regards this clonotype: A much larger clone differs from this one at a single base, so this may be a read error. This rearrangement joins TRBV9 to TRBJ2-3; D gene uncertain. Per the germline V gene, CDR1 is SGDLS and CDR2 is YYNGEE. V was clipped by 0 bases and J by 6 bases, with 5 bases between them. CDR3 size: 12 residues. The CDR3 reads CASSVETDTQYF. The CDR3, as DNA: TGTGCCAGCAGCGTAGAAACGGATACGCAGTATTTT. The variable domain in full, with the rest retrieved from reference TRBV9 and TRBJ2-3, is DSGVTQTPKHLITATGQRVTLRCSPRSGDLSVYWYQQSLDQGLQFLIQYYNGEERAKGNILERFSAQQFPDLHSELNLSSLELGDSALYFCASSVETDTQYFGPGTRLTVL.

Relative to its sample, this clonotype is large. The gene calls are TRBV7-6 and TRBJ2-7; 8 bases are a match to TRBD2. J lost 0 bases, V lost 1 base, and 2 bases had no gene match. Germline assignment: CDR1 SGHVS and CDR2 FNYEAQ. The CDR3 sequence is 15 residues long. CDR3 bases: TGTGCCAGCAGCTTAGGAAGCGGGAGCTCCTACGAGCAGTACTTC. Encoded protein: CASSLGSGSSYEQYF.